This TCR beta chain comes out of a study of T-cell memory formation after mild COVID-19. This clonotype appeared a few times. The CDR3 loop spans 16 amino acids. Between the trimmed V and J ends, which lost 2 bases and 4 bases, there was a span of 15 bases. Per germline, CDR1 SEHNR and CDR2 FQNEAQ (reference sequence). From 5'RACE with constant-segment primers came TCR alpha and TCR beta cDNA libraries that carried sample barcodes and UMIs. TCRdb itself ran the 5' RACE reads through MiXCR, one entry per CDR3 protein. The sample has more than 110,000 distinct CDR3 sequences, 11% to 15% seen once. Sample: PBMCs or a T cell subset sorted from them (not recorded which). The J gene is TRBJ2-1, the V gene TRBV7-9; no reliable D call. The sequence came from an adult woman who had mild COVID-19 (a few samples of this study predate the infection). Cell type and time point are not known. The CDR3 sequence: CASSLPTAWGYNEQFF. In nucleotides, the CDR3 is TGTGCCAGCAGCTTACCCACAGCTTGGGGTTACAATGAGCAGTTCTTC. The entire variable domain, with the rest obtained from reference TRBV7-9 and TRBJ2-1, is as follows: DTGVSQNPRHKITKRGQNVTFRCDPISEHNRLYWYRQTLGQGPEFLTYFQNEAQLEKSRLLSDRFSAERPKGSFSTLEIQRTEQGDSAMYLCASSLPTAWGYNEQFFGPGTRLTVL.